Presented here are 7 T cell receptor beta chains from one specimen sequenced in a study of cytomegalovirus exposure and HLA in healthy donors (dated by TCRdb to the late 2010s). Preparation of the library involved the immunoSEQ multiplex PCR assay. For the multiplex PCR, a mixture combining 60 forward primers for TCR Vbeta segments and 13 reverse primers for TCR Jbeta segments was used. In TCRdb, the immuneACCESS table is reduced to in-frame sequences with V and J assigned. These tables do not hold every clone; where another copy was compared, an unresolved V gene accounts for under half, and the others remain unexplained. This sample has about 140,000 clones in its table, and over 70% of those were observed once. The top ten clonotypes cover roughly 4.8% of the sample. Material for sequencing was PBMCs. Receptors originate from a man between 35 and 55 years old in good health and CMV-seronegative.

The J gene is TRBJ2-1, the V gene TRBV28; 7 positions agree with TRBD2. From germline, CDR1 is MDHEN and CDR2 SYDVKM. The CDR3 runs to 15 residues. The ends lost 7 bases at V and 7 bases at J; junction bases unmatched: 13. The CDR3 sequence is CASTSGGTKLNEQFF. The CDR3 nucleotides are TGTGCCAGCACATCTGGGGGGACTAAACTTAATGAGCAGTTCTTC.

The chain joins TRBV7-2 to TRBJ1-6; possibly TRBD1 for D (6 bases). The germline V gene has CDR1 SGHTA and CDR2 FQGNSA. The CDR3 loop spans 15 amino acids. Trimming removed 3 bases from V and 8 bases from J, with 14 bases in between. Written as DNA, the CDR3 is TGTGCCAGCAGCTTTTCGCGCAGGGGAGATTCACCCCTCCACTTT. As protein: CASSFSRRGDSPLHF.

The chain links TRBV4-2 to TRBJ1-6; 9 bases agree with TRBD1. V trimming: 10 bases; J trimming: 5 bases; junction bases outside the gene matches: 6. Germline V gene lookup returns CDR1 LGHNA and CDR2 YNFKEQ. The CDR3 is 14 residues long. This chain's CDR3 is CATKWTGDNSPLHF. The DNA for the CDR3 is TGTGCCACCAAATGGACAGGGGATAATTCACCCCTCCACTTT.

This clone was counted many times. V gene TRBV4-3 combines with J gene TRBJ1-4, with 9 positions matching TRBD1. This CDR3 is built from 19 residues. The germline CDR1 and CDR2 sequences are LGHNA and YSLEER. V trimming: 0 bases; J trimming: 10 bases; junction bases outside the gene matches: 18. CDR3 DNA sequence: TGCGCCAGCAGCCAAGATGTCCCGGGACAGGGAACCTCTAGGGGAAAACTGTTTTTT. Protein product: CASSQDVPGQGTSRGKLFF.

The rearrangement uses TRBV28 and TRBJ1-5; tentative D call: TRBD1 (5 bases). CDR1 is MDHEN and CDR2 is SYDVKM in the germline V gene. Between the trimmed V and J ends, which lost 8 bases and 2 bases, there was a span of 13 bases. This CDR3 region has 14 residues. The CDR3 DNA sequence: TGTGCCAGCGCCGGGGGAGGGGGCAATCAGCCCCAGCATTTT. Translated: CASAGGGGNQPQHF.

The J gene is TRBJ2-2, the V gene TRBV5-1; 8 bases are a match to TRBD1. Trimming cost V 5 bases and J 5 bases; bases outside gene matches: 5. The CDR3 length is 14 residues. CDR1 is SGHRS, CDR2 YFSETQ, per germline. CDR3 protein: CASRDTGGTGELFF. CDR3 nucleotides: TGCGCCAGCAGAGACACAGGGGGAACCGGGGAGCTGTTTTTT.

CDR3 protein: CASSLLRGRAEAFF. The CDR3 region has the DNA TGTGCCAGCAGCTTACTTCGGGGTCGGGCTGAAGCTTTCTTT. This chain links TRBV7-2 with TRBJ1-1; D ambiguous. V was trimmed by 2 bases and J by 6 bases, leaving 13 bases between them. Per germline, CDR1 SGHTA and CDR2 FQGNSA. The CDR3 is made up of 14 amino acids.